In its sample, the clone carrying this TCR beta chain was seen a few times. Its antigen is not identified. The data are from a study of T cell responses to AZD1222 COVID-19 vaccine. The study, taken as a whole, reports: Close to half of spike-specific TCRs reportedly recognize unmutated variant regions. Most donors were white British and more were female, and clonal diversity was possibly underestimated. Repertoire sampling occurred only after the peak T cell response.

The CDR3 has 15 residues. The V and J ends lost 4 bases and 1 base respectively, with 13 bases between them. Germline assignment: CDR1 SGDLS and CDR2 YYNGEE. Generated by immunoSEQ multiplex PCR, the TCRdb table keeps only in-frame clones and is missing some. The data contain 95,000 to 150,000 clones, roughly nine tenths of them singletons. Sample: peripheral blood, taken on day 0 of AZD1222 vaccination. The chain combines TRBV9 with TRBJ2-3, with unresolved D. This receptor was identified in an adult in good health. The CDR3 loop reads CASSPRPDGTDTQYF. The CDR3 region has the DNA TGTGCCAGCAGCCCCCGTCCCGATGGCACAGATACGCAGTATTTT.